This T cell receptor (beta chain) was sequenced in a study of blood T cell repertoires in COVID-19. Trimming took off 4 bases at V and 7 bases at J, with 11 bases between the two ends. This CDR3 has 13 amino acids. Germline values: CDR1 GTSNPN, CDR2 SVGIG (reference sequence). Across 24 US areas, participants ranged in age from about 18 to 100 years. The study recruited exposed participants who had met a COVID-19 case within 2 weeks before entry. In the study's own analysis: Estimation of nucleated cell counts relied on the amplification of reference gene primers. TCRdb's table, derived via immunoSEQ multiplex PCR, lists solely in-frame clones and lacks some. The D gene and trimming were derived from the DNA, and the V and J assignments and clone size from that table. There are 200,000 to 250,000 clones in the sample; almost 90% occur only once, and about 16% lies in the top ten.

The source of this sequence is a man aged 25-45 years who had been exposed to COVID-19. The chain recombines TRBV30 with TRBJ1-6; a weak D match, TRBD1 (6 bases). The sequenced sample consisted of PBMCs or T cells enriched from blood (not recorded which). Written as DNA, the CDR3 is TGTGCCTGGACTAGTACAGGGAATTCACCCCTCCACTTT. Amino acid sequence: CAWTSTGNSPLHF.